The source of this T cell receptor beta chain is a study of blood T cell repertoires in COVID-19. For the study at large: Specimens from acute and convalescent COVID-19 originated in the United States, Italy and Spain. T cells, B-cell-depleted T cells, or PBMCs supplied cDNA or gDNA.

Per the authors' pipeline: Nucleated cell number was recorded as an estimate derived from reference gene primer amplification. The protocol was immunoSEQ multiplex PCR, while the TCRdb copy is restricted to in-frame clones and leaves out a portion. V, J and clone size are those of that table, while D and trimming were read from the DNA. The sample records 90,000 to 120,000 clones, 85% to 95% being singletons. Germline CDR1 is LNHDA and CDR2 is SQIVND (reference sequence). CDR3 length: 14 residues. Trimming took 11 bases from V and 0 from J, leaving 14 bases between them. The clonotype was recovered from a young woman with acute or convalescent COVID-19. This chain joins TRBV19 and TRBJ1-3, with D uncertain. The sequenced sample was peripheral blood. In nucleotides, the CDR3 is TGTGCCGTCAAACCACTACCCTCTGGAAACACCATATATTTT. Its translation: CAVKPLPSGNTIYF.